The next 17 T cell receptor beta chains were all read from a single sample in a study of T-cell memory formation after mild COVID-19. TCRdb re-called the 5' RACE reads through MiXCR, storing one row per CDR3 protein. The repertoire includes about 180,000 distinct CDR3 sequences, roughly 17% of them detected once, and approximately 2.2% sits in the top ten. The sequenced sample was PBMCs or a T cell subset sorted from them (not recorded which). The receptors come from an adult woman who had mild COVID-19 (a few samples of this study predate the infection). Cell type and time point are not known.

The V call is TRBV7-2, the J call TRBJ2-1; no definite D call. This CDR3 region has 14 residues. Germline CDR1 SGHTA, CDR2 FQGNSA. The ends were cut back, 6 bases at V and 5 bases at J, with 14 bases in the middle. CDR3 sequence: CASSQTRANNEQFF. The CDR3 nucleotides read TGTGCCAGCAGTCAGACGCGCGCCAACAATGAGCAGTTCTTC.

The DNA for the CDR3 is TGTGCCAGCAGTCGCAGGGGGCCGGGGGCCAACGTCCTGACTTTC. Translation: CASSRRGPGANVLTF. V gene TRBV7-8 combines with J gene TRBJ2-6; 8 bases agree with TRBD1. The ends lost 6 bases at V and 4 bases at J; junction bases unmatched: 5. CDR1 is SGHVS, CDR2 FQNEAQ, per germline. The CDR3 covers 15 residues.

This clonotype has more than one count but fewer than ten. The V call is TRBV7-8, the J call TRBJ2-7, with D possibly matching TRBD2 (5 bases). V was cut by 1 base and J by 2 bases, with 15 bases left in between. The CDR3 is 16 amino acids. Germline CDR1 reads SGHVS; CDR2 reads FQNEAQ. The CDR3 nucleotides read TGTGCCAGCAGCTTAGTACTCGCGGGCTCGGCCTACGAGCAGTACTTC. It codes for CASSLVLAGSAYEQYF.

This clonotype has more than one count but fewer than ten. J is TRBJ2-7 and V is TRBV3-1, with D uncertain. The CDR3 contains 12 residues. From germline, CDR1 is LGHDT and CDR2 YNNKEL (reference sequence). Trimming stripped 10 bases from V and 1 base from J, with 11 bases between. The CDR3 loop reads CATATESYEQYF. The CDR3 DNA sequence: TGTGCCACCGCGACTGAGTCCTACGAGCAGTACTTC.

Concerning this clonotype: The junction and the germline gene differ at one end; a read error may be behind it. V gene TRBV23-1 combines with J gene TRBJ2-7; TRBD1 matches 7 bases. Being an ORF, TRBV23-1 has a function that is uncertain. The CDR3 is 11 amino acids. The CDR3 DNA follows: TGCGCCAGCAGTCAACCCCGGGACAGACGCTTC. Its protein product is CASSQPRDRRF.

The V gene is TRBV6-5, the J gene TRBJ1-2; no reliable D call. CDR3 length: 14 residues. Trimming pared 0 bases from V and 4 bases from J, leaving 9 bases between. Germline CDR1 reads MNHEY; CDR2 reads SVGAGI. This chain's CDR3 is CASSYSKGFYGYTF. In nucleotides, the CDR3 is TGTGCCAGCAGTTACTCGAAGGGTTTCTATGGCTACACCTTC.

This clonotype occurred a few times. The chain has TRBV20-1 and TRBJ1-1, with 9 bases fitting TRBD1. V lost 3 bases, J lost 2 bases, and 7 bases stayed unmatched. Germline V lookup: CDR1 DFQATT, CDR2 SNEGSKA (reference sequence). This CDR3 spans 15 amino acids. CDR3 coding DNA: TGCAGTGCTAGGAAACCGGGACAGGGTAACACTGAAGCTTTCTTT. It specifies CSARKPGQGNTEAFF.

This sequence joins TRBV12-3 or TRBV12-4 and TRBJ1-1; TRBD1 aligns across 9 bases. The junction had 12 bases not matched to a gene; V was cut back by 5 bases and J by 5 bases. The CDR3 loop spans 16 amino acids. In nucleotides, the CDR3 is TGTGCCAGCAGTCGGGACAGGGTAATTGGAAGGACTGAAGCTTTCTTT. Encoded protein: CASSRDRVIGRTEAFF.

This chain joins TRBV24-1 and TRBJ2-2, with D tentatively TRBD1 (6 bases). CDR3 size: 15 residues. The V end was cut by 4 bases, the J end by 6 bases, with 14 bases between. CDR1 is KGHDR, CDR2 SFDVKD, per germline. In DNA form, the CDR3 reads TGTGCCACCAGTGAATCCAAACAGGGCCCCGGGGAGCTGTTTTTT. Translation: CATSESKQGPGELFF.

This clonotype was counted only a few times. V usage is TRBV6-6 and J usage is TRBJ1-1, with D unclear. The V and J ends lost 7 bases and 1 base respectively, with 16 bases between them. CDR3 length: 15 residues. Germline CDR1 and CDR2: MNHNY and SVGAGI (reference sequence). The CDR3 nucleotides read TGTGCCAGCACCAAAGCTCAGGCACAGAACACTGAAGCTTTCTTT. Translated, it gives CASTKAQAQNTEAFF.

This clonotype has only a few counts. This CDR3 is CASSPRTGGREAFF. In DNA form, the CDR3 reads TGTGCCAGCAGCCCAAGAACGGGGGGCAGAGAAGCTTTCTTT. The chain recombines TRBV7-9 with TRBJ1-1, with D possibly matching TRBD1 (6 bases). Germline values: CDR1 SEHNR, CDR2 FQNEAQ (reference sequence). Trimming left V 5 bases short and J 8 bases short, with 18 bases between. This CDR3 is built from 14 residues. Filled out from reference TRBV7-9 and TRBJ1-1, the complete variable domain reads DTGVSQNPRHKITKRGQNVTFRCDPISEHNRLYWYRQTLGQGPEFLTYFQNEAQLEKSRLLSDRFSAERPKGSFSTLEIQRTEQGDSAMYLCASSPRTGGREAFFGQGTRLTVV.

V is TRBV7-9 and J is TRBJ2-3, with a weak D call TRBD2 (6 bases). Germline loops: CDR1 SEHNR, CDR2 FQNEAQ (reference sequence). The CDR3 consists of 15 residues. V was clipped by 2 bases and J by 2 bases, with 11 bases between them. CDR3 sequence: CASSLSSVPTDTQYF. DNA for the CDR3: TGTGCCAGCAGCTTATCTAGCGTACCCACAGATACGCAGTATTTT.

V is TRBV9 and J is TRBJ2-7, with D possibly called TRBD1 or TRBD2 (5 bases each). V was trimmed by 5 bases and J by 6 bases, leaving 21 bases between them. Looked up from germline, CDR1 is SGDLS and CDR2 is YYNGEE. CDR3 length: 15 residues. Here the CDR3 reads CASSRGETIGGEQYF. In DNA form, the CDR3 reads TGTGCCAGCAGTCGAGGGGAGACAATTGGTGGCGAGCAGTACTTC.

This clonotype was counted between two and nine times. The junction departs from the called germline gene at one end, perhaps through a read error. This rearrangement joins TRBV25-1 to TRBJ2-1; the D is unclear. CDR3 length: 12 residues. Germline CDR1 is MGHDK and CDR2 is SYGVNS. The CDR3 bases are TGTGCCAGCAGCCGCTCCGACAATGAGCAGTTCTTC. It translates to CASSRSDNEQFF.

The chain has TRBV11-3 and TRBJ1-2, with 7 bases fitting TRBD1. The V segment lost 5 bases and the J segment 8 bases; nucleotides outside the gene matches: 11. The CDR3 has 14 residues. The germline gives CDR1 SGHNT, CDR2 YENEEA. The CDR3 DNA sequence: TGTGCCAGCAGCGTAGGGACAGAGGTCTGGGGCTACACCTTC. It translates to CASSVGTEVWGYTF.

In its sample, this clonotype was seen a few times. The chain is built from TRBV6-6 and TRBJ2-4; 8 positions match TRBD2. J gave up 3 bases and V 5 bases, and 9 bases lay outside the gene matches. Germline V lookup: CDR1 MNHNY, CDR2 SVGAGI (reference sequence). The CDR3 runs to 16 residues. CDR3 DNA sequence: TGTGCCAGCAGTCCCGGGGGGGTGCGTGGCAAAAACATTCAGTACTTC. It yields the protein CASSPGGVRGKNIQYF.

The chain links TRBV5-1 to TRBJ2-1; 11 bases align to TRBD2. CDR1 is SGHRS and CDR2 is YFSETQ in the germline V gene. Unmatched junction bases numbered 11, after V lost 3 bases and J lost 0 bases. The CDR3 runs 19 residues. The CDR3 spells CASSSPPSTSGNSYNEQFF. CDR3 DNA: TGCGCCAGCAGCTCACCCCCGTCGACTAGCGGGAACTCCTACAATGAGCAGTTCTTC.